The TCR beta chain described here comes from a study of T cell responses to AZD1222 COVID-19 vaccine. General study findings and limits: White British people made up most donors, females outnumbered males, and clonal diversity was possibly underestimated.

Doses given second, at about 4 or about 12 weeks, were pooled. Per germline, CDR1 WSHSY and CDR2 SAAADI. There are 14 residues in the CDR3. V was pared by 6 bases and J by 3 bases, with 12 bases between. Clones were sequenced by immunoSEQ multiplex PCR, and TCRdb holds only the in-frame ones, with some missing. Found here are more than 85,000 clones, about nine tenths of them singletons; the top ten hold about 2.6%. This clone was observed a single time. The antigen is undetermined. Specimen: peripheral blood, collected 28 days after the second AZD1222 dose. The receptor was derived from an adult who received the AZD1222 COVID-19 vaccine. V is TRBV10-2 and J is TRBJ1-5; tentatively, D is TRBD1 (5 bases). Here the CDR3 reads CASRAGYSNQPQHF. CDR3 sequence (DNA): TGCGCCAGCAGGGCAGGGTACTCCAATCAGCCCCAGCATTTT.